This is a list of T cell receptor beta chains from one sample in a study of blood T cells in healthy people across ages. Each CDR3 protein gets one entry after TCRdb re-called the 5' RACE reads with MiXCR. Here the sample spans about 1.6 million distinct CDR3 sequences, roughly 32% being singletons. Sequenced material: blood. These receptors all come from a woman aged 30 to 39 in good health. The CDR3 runs from the conserved cysteine through the conserved F or W. The order of the fields is J gene, D gene, clone size, V gene, CDR3 DNA, CDR3 protein. D genes are given only for firm matches. Clone size is stated in some rows and not others, as once, few, many or a class when expanded.

j_gene: TRBJ1-1; d_gene: TRBD1; abundance: few; v_gene: TRBV29-1; CDR3nt: TGCAGCGTTGCAGGGGGACAGGGTGTAGAAGCTTTCTTT; CDR3aa: CSVAGGQGVEAFF
j_gene: TRBJ2-7; d_gene: NA; abundance: few; v_gene: TRBV15; CDR3nt: TGTGCCACCAGCAGAGAGTTCCGGGATTACGAGCAGTACTTC; CDR3aa: CATSREFRDYEQYF
j_gene: TRBJ1-5; d_gene: NA; abundance: once; v_gene: TRBV20-1; CDR3nt: TGCAGTGCTAGTGACACGAACAGTCAGCCCCAGCATTTT; CDR3aa: CSASDTNSQPQHF
j_gene: TRBJ2-4; d_gene: NA; abundance: NA; v_gene: TRBV7-2; CDR3nt: TGTGCCAGCAGCTGGAGGGGGGGCGCGGACATTCAGTACTTC; CDR3aa: CASSWRGGADIQYF
j_gene: TRBJ1-5; d_gene: TRBD1; abundance: few; v_gene: TRBV20-1; CDR3nt: TGCAGTTACTCTAAGGGGGCGGGGGGCAATCAGCCCCAGCATTTT; CDR3aa: CSYSKGAGGNQPQHF
j_gene: TRBJ2-1; d_gene: NA; abundance: NA; v_gene: TRBV7-9; CDR3nt: TGTGCCAGCAGCTTAACCCTAGCCCGACCTAACAATGAGCAGTTCTTC; CDR3aa: CASSLTLARPNNEQFF
j_gene: TRBJ2-5; d_gene: TRBD2; abundance: few; v_gene: TRBV20-1; CDR3nt: TGCAGTGCCCCGACGGGACTAGCGGAAGGGGAGACCCAGTACTTC; CDR3aa: CSAPTGLAEGETQYF
j_gene: TRBJ2-7; d_gene: NA; abundance: NA; v_gene: TRBV5-6; CDR3nt: TGTGCCAGCAGCTTGCGCGTTTGGGACAAGAACCACGAGCAGTACTTC; CDR3aa: CASSLRVWDKNHEQYF
j_gene: TRBJ2-2; d_gene: TRBD2; abundance: NA; v_gene: TRBV20-1; CDR3nt: TGCAGTGCTAGACGGACTAGCGAGAACACCGGGGAGCTGTTTTTT; CDR3aa: CSARRTSENTGELFF
j_gene: TRBJ2-3; d_gene: NA; abundance: NA; v_gene: TRBV7-3; CDR3nt: TGTGCCAGCAGCTTTGATATCACAGATGCGCAGTATTTT; CDR3aa: CASSFDITDAQYF
j_gene: TRBJ2-5; d_gene: NA; abundance: few; v_gene: TRBV3-1; CDR3nt: TGTGCCGGCAGCCAAGATACTGTGGGGTATACCCAAGAGACCCAGTACTTC; CDR3aa: CAGSQDTVGYTQETQYF
j_gene: TRBJ2-5; d_gene: NA; abundance: NA; v_gene: TRBV5-1; CDR3nt: TGCGCCAGCAGCCTGACGTGGGGGGAGACCCAGTACTTC; CDR3aa: CASSLTWGETQYF
j_gene: TRBJ1-1; d_gene: NA; abundance: NA; v_gene: TRBV6-6; CDR3nt: TGTGCCAGCAGGTCCGGGACCGTGAACACTGAAGCTTTCTTT; CDR3aa: CASRSGTVNTEAFF
j_gene: TRBJ2-3; d_gene: NA; abundance: few; v_gene: TRBV7-9; CDR3nt: TGTGCCAGCAGCTTAGGCGGGTGGACAGAGATCACAGATACGCAGTATTTT; CDR3aa: CASSLGGWTEITDTQYF
j_gene: TRBJ1-5; d_gene: TRBD1; abundance: NA; v_gene: TRBV7-8; CDR3nt: TGTGCCAGCAGCCCCATACAGGGACAGGGGGCGAGTCAGCCCCAGCATTTT; CDR3aa: CASSPIQGQGASQPQHF
j_gene: TRBJ2-7; d_gene: NA; abundance: NA; v_gene: TRBV27; CDR3nt: TGTGCCAGCAGTAGCGAATGGGAGCAGTACTTC; CDR3aa: CASSSEWEQYF
j_gene: TRBJ1-1; d_gene: NA; abundance: NA; v_gene: TRBV20-1; CDR3nt: TGCAGTGCTAGAGATCCGACGGGCATGAACACTGAAGCTTTCTTT; CDR3aa: CSARDPTGMNTEAFF
j_gene: TRBJ2-7; d_gene: NA; abundance: NA; v_gene: TRBV10-2; CDR3nt: TGCGCCAGCAGTGAGGTTAGAGGGACTGACCCCTACGAGCAGTACTTC; CDR3aa: CASSEVRGTDPYEQYF
j_gene: TRBJ1-1; d_gene: NA; abundance: NA; v_gene: TRBV6-1; CDR3nt: TGTGCCAGCACTACAGGGACCTTAGGAACTGAAGCTTTCTTT; CDR3aa: CASTTGTLGTEAFF
j_gene: TRBJ2-1; d_gene: NA; abundance: few; v_gene: TRBV6-2/TRBV6-3; CDR3nt: TGTGCCAGCAGTTCCTCCCGTCTGAAGGGTAATGAGCAGTTCTTC; CDR3aa: CASSSSRLKGNEQFF
j_gene: TRBJ1-4; d_gene: NA; abundance: NA; v_gene: TRBV5-5; CDR3nt: TGTGCCAGCACCGACGGGGGATCGGCGGGGGAAAAACTGTTTTTT; CDR3aa: CASTDGGSAGEKLFF
j_gene: TRBJ2-2; d_gene: NA; abundance: NA; v_gene: TRBV6-6; CDR3nt: TGTGCCAGCAGTTACTCAAGGACAGAGAACACCGGGGAGCTGTTTTTT; CDR3aa: CASSYSRTENTGELFF
j_gene: TRBJ2-1; d_gene: NA; abundance: few; v_gene: TRBV15; CDR3nt: TGTGCCACCAGCATCCCCCCGAGGGTGGATGAGCAGTTCTTC; CDR3aa: CATSIPPRVDEQFF
j_gene: TRBJ2-5; d_gene: NA; abundance: NA; v_gene: TRBV6-5; CDR3nt: TGTGCCAGCCGCGATGGGATAGGGTCGCCTCAAGAGACCCAGTACTTC; CDR3aa: CASRDGIGSPQETQYF
j_gene: TRBJ1-1; d_gene: NA; abundance: NA; v_gene: TRBV18; CDR3nt: TGTGCCAGCTCACCACGTCCGGGCCGAGGGAACACTGAAGCTTTCTTT; CDR3aa: CASSPRPGRGNTEAFF
j_gene: TRBJ2-1; d_gene: TRBD2; abundance: NA; v_gene: TRBV10-3; CDR3nt: TGTGCCATCGGGGGTGGGACTAGCTCCTACAATGAGCAGTTCTTC; CDR3aa: CAIGGGTSSYNEQFF
j_gene: TRBJ1-1; d_gene: NA; abundance: NA; v_gene: TRBV5-1; CDR3nt: TGCGCCAGCAAGGGACGGATGATTTTGGCGGACACTGAAGCTTTCTTT; CDR3aa: CASKGRMILADTEAFF
j_gene: TRBJ2-5; d_gene: NA; abundance: NA; v_gene: TRBV30; CDR3nt: TGTGCCTGGAGTCCGGGATTTTCCTACGGGCAGTACTTC; CDR3aa: CAWSPGFSYGQYF
j_gene: TRBJ1-1; d_gene: NA; abundance: NA; v_gene: TRBV7-9; CDR3nt: TGTGCCAGCAGCTTTCTCCAGGGGACAGCTTTCTTT; CDR3aa: CASSFLQGTAFF
j_gene: TRBJ1-5; d_gene: TRBD1; abundance: NA; v_gene: TRBV20-1; CDR3nt: TGCAGTGCTTTACAGGGGGGGGATCAGCCCCAGCATTTT; CDR3aa: CSALQGGDQPQHF
j_gene: TRBJ1-2; d_gene: NA; abundance: few; v_gene: TRBV5-5; CDR3nt: TGTGCCAGCAACTCCGGGACAAACTATGGCTACACCTTC; CDR3aa: CASNSGTNYGYTF
j_gene: TRBJ2-7; d_gene: NA; abundance: few; v_gene: TRBV21-1; CDR3nt: TGTGCCAGCAGCAATAACCTCCGGGGGTCAACCTACGAGCAGTACTTC; CDR3aa: CASSNNLRGSTYEQYF